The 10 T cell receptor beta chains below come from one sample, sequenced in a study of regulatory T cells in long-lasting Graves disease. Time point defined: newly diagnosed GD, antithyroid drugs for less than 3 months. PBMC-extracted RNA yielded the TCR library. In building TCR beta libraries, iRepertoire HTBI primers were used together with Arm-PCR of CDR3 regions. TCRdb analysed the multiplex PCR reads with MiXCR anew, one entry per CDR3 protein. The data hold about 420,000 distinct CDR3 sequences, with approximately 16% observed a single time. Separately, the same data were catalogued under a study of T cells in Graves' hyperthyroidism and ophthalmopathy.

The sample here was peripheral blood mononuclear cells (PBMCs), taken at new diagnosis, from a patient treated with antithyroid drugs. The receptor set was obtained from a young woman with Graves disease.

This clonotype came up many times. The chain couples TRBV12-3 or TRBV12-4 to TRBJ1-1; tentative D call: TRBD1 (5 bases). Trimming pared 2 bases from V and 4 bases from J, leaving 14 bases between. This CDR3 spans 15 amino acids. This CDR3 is CASSLSGLRGTEAFF. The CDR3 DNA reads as TGTGCCAGCAGTTTATCCGGGCTGAGGGGCACTGAAGCTTTCTTT.

CDR3 DNA sequence: TGTGCCAGCTCACCACCGGCGGGTTATGGCACAGATACGCAGTATTTT. Translating gives CASSPPAGYGTDTQYF. V gene TRBV18 combines with J gene TRBJ2-3, with D tentatively TRBD2 (5 bases). The germline gives CDR1 KGHSH, CDR2 LQKENI. This CDR3 has 16 amino acids. Between the trimmed V and J ends, which lost 0 bases and 1 base, there was a span of 11 bases. Full variable domain (missing parts from reference TRBV18 and TRBJ2-3): NAGVMQNPRHLVRRRGQEARLRCSPMKGHSHVYWYRQLPEEGLKFMVYLQKENIIDESGMPKERFSAEFPKEGPSILRIQQVVRGDSAAYFCASSPPAGYGTDTQYFGPGTRLTVL.

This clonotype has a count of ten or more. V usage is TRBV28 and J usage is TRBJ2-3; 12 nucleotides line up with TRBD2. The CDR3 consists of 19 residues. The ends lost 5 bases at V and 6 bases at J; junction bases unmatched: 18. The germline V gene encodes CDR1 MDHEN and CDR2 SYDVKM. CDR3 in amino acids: CASSPTLAGGPGGPDTQYF. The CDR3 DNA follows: TGTGCCAGCAGTCCCACTCTAGCGGGAGGGCCGGGGGGACCGGATACGCAGTATTTT.

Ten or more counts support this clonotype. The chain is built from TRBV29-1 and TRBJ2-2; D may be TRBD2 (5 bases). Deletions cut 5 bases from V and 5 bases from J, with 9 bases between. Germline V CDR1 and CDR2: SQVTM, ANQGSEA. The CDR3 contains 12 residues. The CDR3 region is CSVSRGTGELFF. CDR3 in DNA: TGCAGCGTTAGCCGAGGGACCGGGGAGCTGTTTTTT.

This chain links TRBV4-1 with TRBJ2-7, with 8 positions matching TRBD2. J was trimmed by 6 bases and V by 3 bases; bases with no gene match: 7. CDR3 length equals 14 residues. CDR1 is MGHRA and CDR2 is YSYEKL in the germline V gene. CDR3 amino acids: CASSQPGGAVEQYF. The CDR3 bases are TGCGCCAGCAGCCAGCCCGGGGGGGCCGTCGAGCAGTACTTC.

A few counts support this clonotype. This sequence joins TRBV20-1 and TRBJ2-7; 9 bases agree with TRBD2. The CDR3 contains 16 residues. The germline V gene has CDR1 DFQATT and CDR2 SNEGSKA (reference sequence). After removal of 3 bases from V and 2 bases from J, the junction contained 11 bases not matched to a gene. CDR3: CSARGNYGGRAYEQYF. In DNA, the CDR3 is TGCAGTGCTAGGGGGAATTATGGCGGGAGGGCCTACGAGCAGTACTTC.

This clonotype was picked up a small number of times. Here the CDR3 reads CASSLQRVEDGYTF. CDR3 DNA sequence: TGTGCCAGCAGCTTGCAAAGGGTTGAAGATGGCTACACCTTC. This rearrangement joins TRBV7-9 to TRBJ1-2, with no clear D. This CDR3 has 14 residues. Germline CDR1 and CDR2: SEHNR and FQNEAQ (reference sequence). Trimming left V 3 bases short and J 6 bases short, with 14 bases between.

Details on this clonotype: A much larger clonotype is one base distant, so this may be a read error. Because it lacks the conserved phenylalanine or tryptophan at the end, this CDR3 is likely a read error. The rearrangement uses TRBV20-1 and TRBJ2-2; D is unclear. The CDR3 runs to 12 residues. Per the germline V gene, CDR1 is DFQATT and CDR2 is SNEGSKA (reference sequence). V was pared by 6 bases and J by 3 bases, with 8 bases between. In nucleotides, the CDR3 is TGCAGTGCCCCATGGGACACCGGGGAGCTGTTTTAT. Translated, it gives CSAPWDTGELFY.

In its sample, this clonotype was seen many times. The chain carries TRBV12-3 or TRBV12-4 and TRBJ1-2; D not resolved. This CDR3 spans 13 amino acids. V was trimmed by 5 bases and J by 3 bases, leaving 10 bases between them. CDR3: CASSIRHDYGYTF. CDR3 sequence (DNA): TGTGCCAGCAGTATACGACACGACTATGGCTACACCTTC.

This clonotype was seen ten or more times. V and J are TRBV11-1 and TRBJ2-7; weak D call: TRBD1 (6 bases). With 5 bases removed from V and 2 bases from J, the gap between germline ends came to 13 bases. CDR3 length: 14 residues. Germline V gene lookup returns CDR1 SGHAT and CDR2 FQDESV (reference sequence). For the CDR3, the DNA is TGTGCCAGCAGCAACCGGGACAAAGCCTACGAGCAGTACTTC. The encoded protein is CASSNRDKAYEQYF. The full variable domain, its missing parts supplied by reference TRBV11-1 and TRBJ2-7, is EAEVAQSPRYKITEKSQAVAFWCDPISGHATLYWYRQILGQGPELLVQFQDESVVDDSQLPKDRFSAERLKGVDSTLKIQPAELGDSAMYLCASSNRDKAYEQYFGPGTRLTVT.